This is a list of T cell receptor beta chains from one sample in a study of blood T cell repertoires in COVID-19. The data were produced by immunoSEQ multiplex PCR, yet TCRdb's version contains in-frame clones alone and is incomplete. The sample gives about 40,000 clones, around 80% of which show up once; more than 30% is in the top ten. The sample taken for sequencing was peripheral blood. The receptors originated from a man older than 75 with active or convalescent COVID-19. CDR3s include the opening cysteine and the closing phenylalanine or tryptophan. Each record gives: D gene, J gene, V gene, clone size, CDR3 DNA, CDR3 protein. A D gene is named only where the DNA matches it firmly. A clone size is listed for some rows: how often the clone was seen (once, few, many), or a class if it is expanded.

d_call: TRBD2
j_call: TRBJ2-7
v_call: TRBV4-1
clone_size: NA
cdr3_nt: TGCGCCAGCAGCCAAGATCTGAAAGCGGGATGGGGTTACGAGCAGTACTTC
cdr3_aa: CASSQDLKAGWGYEQYF

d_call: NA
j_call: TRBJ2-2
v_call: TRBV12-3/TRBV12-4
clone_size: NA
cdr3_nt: TGTGCCAGCAGTTCCCACACCACCGGGGAGCTGTTTTTT
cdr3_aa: CASSSHTTGELFF

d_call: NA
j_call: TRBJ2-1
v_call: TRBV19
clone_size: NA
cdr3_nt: TGTGCCAGTAGTATGCCCCGGGTTCAGGGCAATGAGCAGTTCTTC
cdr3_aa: CASSMPRVQGNEQFF

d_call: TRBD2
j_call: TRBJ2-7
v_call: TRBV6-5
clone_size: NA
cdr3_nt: TGTGCCAGCAAGTCATTGTGGGGGGGAAGCTACGAGCAGTACTTC
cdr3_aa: CASKSLWGGSYEQYF

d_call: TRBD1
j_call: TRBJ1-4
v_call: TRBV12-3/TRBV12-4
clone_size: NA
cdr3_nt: TGTGCCAGCAGTTTCGCAGGGGGGGAAAAACTGTTTTTT
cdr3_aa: CASSFAGGEKLFF

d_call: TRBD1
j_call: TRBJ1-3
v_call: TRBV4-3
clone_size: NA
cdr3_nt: TGCGCCAGCAGCCAAGAGGTCGGTGCGACAGGGGCTGGAAACACCATATATTTT
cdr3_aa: CASSQEVGATGAGNTIYF

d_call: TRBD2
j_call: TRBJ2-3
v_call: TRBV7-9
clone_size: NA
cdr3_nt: TGTGCCAGCAGCCCCGGACGCGGGAGCCCTGCTAGCACAGATACGCAGTATTTT
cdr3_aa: CASSPGRGSPASTDTQYF

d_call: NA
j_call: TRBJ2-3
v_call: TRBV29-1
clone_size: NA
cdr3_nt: TGCAGCGTAGAACAGGGTGCTAGCACAGATACGCAGTATTTT
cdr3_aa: CSVEQGASTDTQYF

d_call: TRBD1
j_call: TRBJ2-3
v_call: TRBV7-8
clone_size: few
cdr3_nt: TGTGCCAGCAGCTTAGACGACAGGGTGGCCACAGATACGCAGTATTTT
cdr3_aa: CASSLDDRVATDTQYF

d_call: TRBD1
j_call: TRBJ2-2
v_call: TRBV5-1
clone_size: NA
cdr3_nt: TGCGCCAGCAGCTTGGGACAGGGGAACACCGGGGAGCTGTTTTTT
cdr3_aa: CASSLGQGNTGELFF

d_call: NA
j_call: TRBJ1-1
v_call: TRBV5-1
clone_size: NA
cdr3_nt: TGCGCCAGCAGCTTGGAGGGGATGGAGAACACTGAAGCTTTCTTT
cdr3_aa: CASSLEGMENTEAFF

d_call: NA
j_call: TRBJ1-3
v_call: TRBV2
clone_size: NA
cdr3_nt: TGTGCCAGCAGTGCGACGACAGCCCCTGGAAACACCATATATTTT
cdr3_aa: CASSATTAPGNTIYF

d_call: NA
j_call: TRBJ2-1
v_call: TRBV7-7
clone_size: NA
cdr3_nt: TGTGCTAGCAGCTTAAGGGAGGATCGCATCAATGAGCAGTTCTTC
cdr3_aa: CASSLREDRINEQFF

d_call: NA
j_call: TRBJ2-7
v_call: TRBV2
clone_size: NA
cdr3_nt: TGTGCCAGCTTGACAGGTCCCCTCGACGAGCAGTACTTC
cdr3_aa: CASLTGPLDEQYF

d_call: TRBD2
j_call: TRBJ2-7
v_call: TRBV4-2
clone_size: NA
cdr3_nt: TGTGCCAGCAGCCAACTAGCGGGAGGCCTTAGCTCCTACGAGCAGTACTTC
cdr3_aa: CASSQLAGGLSSYEQYF

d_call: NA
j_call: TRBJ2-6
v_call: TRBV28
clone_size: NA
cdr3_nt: TGTGCCAGCAGTCCACGGGGCTCTGGGGCCAACGTCCTGACTTTC
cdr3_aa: CASSPRGSGANVLTF

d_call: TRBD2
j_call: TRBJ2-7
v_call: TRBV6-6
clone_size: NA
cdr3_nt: TGTGCCAGCAGTCAACAGGGGACTAGCCGCGAGCAGTACTTC
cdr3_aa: CASSQQGTSREQYF

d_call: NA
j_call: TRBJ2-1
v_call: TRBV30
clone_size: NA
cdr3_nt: TGTGCCTGGAGTGTATCTCGAAGACAGCCCTCCAATGAGCAGTTCTTC
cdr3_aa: CAWSVSRRQPSNEQFF

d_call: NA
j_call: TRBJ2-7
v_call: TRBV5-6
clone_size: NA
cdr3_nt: TGTGCCAGCAGCTTGGCCATAGGGGTCCGCAGTGGGTACGAGCAGTACTTC
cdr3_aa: CASSLAIGVRSGYEQYF

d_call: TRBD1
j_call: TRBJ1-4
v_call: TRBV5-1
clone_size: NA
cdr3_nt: TGCGCCAGCAGCGTAGGACAGGGTTTGGGTGAAAAACTGTTTTTT
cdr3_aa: CASSVGQGLGEKLFF

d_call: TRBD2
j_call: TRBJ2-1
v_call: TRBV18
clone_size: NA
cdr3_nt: TGTGCCAGCTCACCACCCCTAGCGGGAGGGCCGATTATCAATGAGCAGTTCTTC
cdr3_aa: CASSPPLAGGPIINEQFF

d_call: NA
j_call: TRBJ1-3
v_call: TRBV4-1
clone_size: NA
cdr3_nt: TGCGCCAGCAGCCAAGATGGCACAGGCCCTGGAAACACCATATATTTT
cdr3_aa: CASSQDGTGPGNTIYF

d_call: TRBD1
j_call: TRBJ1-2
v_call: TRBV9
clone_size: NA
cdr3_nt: TGTGCCAGCAGTCCGGCAGGGGGCTATGGCTACACCTTC
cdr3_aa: CASSPAGGYGYTF

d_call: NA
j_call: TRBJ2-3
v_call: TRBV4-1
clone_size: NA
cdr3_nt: TGCGCCAGCAGCCCCTTTCAGGGAGATACGCAGTATTTT
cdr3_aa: CASSPFQGDTQYF

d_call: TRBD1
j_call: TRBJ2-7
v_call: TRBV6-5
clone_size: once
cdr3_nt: TGTGCCAGCAGTTACTTGGGACAGACCTACGAGCAGTACTTC
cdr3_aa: CASSYLGQTYEQYF

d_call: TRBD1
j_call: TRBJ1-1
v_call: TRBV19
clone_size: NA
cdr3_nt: TGTGCCAGTAGTATGGGGCAGGGGGCTCTGACAAGAGGAGCTTTCTTT
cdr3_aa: CASSMGQGALTRGAFF

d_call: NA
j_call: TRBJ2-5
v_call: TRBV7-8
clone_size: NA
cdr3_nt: TGTGCCAGCAGCCCAGACAGATCATACGAGACCCAGTACTTC
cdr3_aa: CASSPDRSYETQYF

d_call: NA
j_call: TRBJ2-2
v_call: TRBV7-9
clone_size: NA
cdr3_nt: TGTGCCAGCAGCTTCTCGGTGGGCGAGAACACCGGGGAGCTGTTTTTT
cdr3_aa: CASSFSVGENTGELFF

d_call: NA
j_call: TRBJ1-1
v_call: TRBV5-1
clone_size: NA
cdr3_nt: TGCGCCAGCAGCTTGGACGGTATGAACACTGAAGCTTTCTTT
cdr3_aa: CASSLDGMNTEAFF

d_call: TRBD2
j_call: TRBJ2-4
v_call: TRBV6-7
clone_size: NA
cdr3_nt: TGTGCCAGCAGTTACCCCCGACTAGCGGGAGGGCCTCTGGACATTCAGTACTTC
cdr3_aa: CASSYPRLAGGPLDIQYF

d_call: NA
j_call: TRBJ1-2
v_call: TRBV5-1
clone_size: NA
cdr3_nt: TGCGCCAGCAGCTGGGCGGGACGGACTAACTATGGCTACACCTTC
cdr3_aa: CASSWAGRTNYGYTF

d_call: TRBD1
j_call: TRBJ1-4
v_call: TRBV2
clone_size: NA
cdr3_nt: TGTGCCAGCAGTCGACACTGGACAGGGGGCGTTGAAAAACTGTTTTTT
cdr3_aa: CASSRHWTGGVEKLFF

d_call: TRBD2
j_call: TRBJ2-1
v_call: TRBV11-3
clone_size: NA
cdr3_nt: TGTGCCAGCAGCACCGGACTAGCGGGAGTTCATGAGCAGTTCTTC
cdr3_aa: CASSTGLAGVHEQFF

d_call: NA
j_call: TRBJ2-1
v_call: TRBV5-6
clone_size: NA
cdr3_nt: TGTGCCAGCAGCTTGGAAGGGGCGGGATGGGCGGCTGAGCAGTTCTTC
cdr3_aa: CASSLEGAGWAAEQFF

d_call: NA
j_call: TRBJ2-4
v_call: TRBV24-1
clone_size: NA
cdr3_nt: TGTGCCACCAGTGATAACTCCGGGAACCTTCAGTACTTC
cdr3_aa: CATSDNSGNLQYF

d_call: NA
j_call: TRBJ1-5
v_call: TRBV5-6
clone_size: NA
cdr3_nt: TGTGCCAGCAGCCACGTGGGCCCCAATCAGCCCCAGCATTTT
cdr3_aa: CASSHVGPNQPQHF

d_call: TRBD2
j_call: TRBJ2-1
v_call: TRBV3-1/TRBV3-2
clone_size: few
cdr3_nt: TGTGCCAGCAGCGAAGGCACTAGCGGGAGAGGTGAGCAGTTCTTC
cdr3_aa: CASSEGTSGRGEQFF

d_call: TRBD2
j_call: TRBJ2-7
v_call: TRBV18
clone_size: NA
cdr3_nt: TGTGCCAGCTCACCTGCGGGGGCCTACGAGCAGTACTTC
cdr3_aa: CASSPAGAYEQYF